The TCR beta chain under discussion was sequenced for a study of T cell responses to AZD1222 COVID-19 vaccine. Overall study results and limits: Regions left unmutated in variants are reportedly the target of nearly half of spike-specific TCRs.

Germline CDR1 reads MNHEY; CDR2 reads SVGAGI. This CDR3 contains 13 residues. After removal of 3 bases from V and 5 bases from J, the junction contained 2 bases not matched to a gene. Sequencing used immunoSEQ multiplex PCR; TCRdb keeps in-frame clones, though not all of them. The sample contains some 150,000 clones, 80% to 95% of which appear only once. Concerning this clone itself: Antigen unknown.

V gene TRBV6-5 combines with J gene TRBJ1-1, with TRBD1 matching 8 bases. Material: peripheral blood, obtained 28 days after the second AZD1222 dose. This clonotype was sampled from an adult who received the AZD1222 COVID-19 vaccine. The CDR3 DNA reads as TGTGCCAGCAGTTATACAGGGGGGACTGAAGCTTTCTTT. Protein product: CASSYTGGTEAFF.